This entry is about one T cell receptor (beta chain). Its antigen is not identified. The data originate from a study of CD4+ T cells in melanoma. Study-wide points: A reported correlation linked neoantigen-specific CD4+ T cells to CD8+, macrophage and B cell function. In melanoma, neoantigen-specific CD4+ T cells reportedly differed in differentiation state.

CDR1 MNHEY and CDR2 SMNVEV come from the germline V gene (reference sequence). CDR3 length: 18 amino acids. V was clipped by 8 bases and J by 5 bases; unmatched bases: 16. Sequencing was performed with immunoSEQ multiplex PCR; in TCRdb, only in-frame clones are kept and a portion is missing. The sample contains a few thousand clones, around two thirds of which appear only once. Sequencing was carried out using cells from a culture (not recorded whether cultured in vitro). The TCR sequence derives from a human donor with melanoma. The rearrangement uses TRBV27 and TRBJ2-2; 11 nucleotides align to TRBD2. The DNA for the CDR3 is TGTGCCAGCTCCCCGGGGGTTAGCGGGGGGGCGGTGACCGGGGAGCTGTTTTTT. Its translation: CASSPGVSGGAVTGELFF.